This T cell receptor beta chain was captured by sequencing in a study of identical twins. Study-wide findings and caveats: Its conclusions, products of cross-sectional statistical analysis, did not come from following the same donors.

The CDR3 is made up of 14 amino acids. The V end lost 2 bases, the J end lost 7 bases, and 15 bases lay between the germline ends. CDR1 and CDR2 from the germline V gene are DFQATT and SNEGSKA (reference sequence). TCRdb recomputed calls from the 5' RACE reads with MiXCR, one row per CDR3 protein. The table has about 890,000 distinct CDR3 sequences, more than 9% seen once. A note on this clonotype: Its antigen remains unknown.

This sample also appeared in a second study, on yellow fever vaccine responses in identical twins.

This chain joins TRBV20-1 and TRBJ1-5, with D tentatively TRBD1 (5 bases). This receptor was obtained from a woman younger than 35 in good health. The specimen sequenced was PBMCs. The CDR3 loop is CSARSGWGRQPQHF. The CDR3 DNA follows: TGCAGTGCTAGATCTGGGTGGGGACGGCAGCCCCAGCATTTT.